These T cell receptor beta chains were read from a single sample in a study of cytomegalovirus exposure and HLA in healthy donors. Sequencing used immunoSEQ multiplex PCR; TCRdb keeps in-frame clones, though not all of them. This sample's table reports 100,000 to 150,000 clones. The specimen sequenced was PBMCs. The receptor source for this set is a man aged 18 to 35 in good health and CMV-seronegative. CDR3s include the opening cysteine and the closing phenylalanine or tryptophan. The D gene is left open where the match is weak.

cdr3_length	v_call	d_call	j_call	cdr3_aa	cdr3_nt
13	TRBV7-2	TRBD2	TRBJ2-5	CASKARGVETQYF	TGTGCCAGCAAAGCCCGGGGGGTAGAGACCCAGTACTTC
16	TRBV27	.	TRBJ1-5	CASSPSQGESNQPQHF	TGTGCCAGCAGTCCCTCACAGGGTGAGAGCAATCAGCCCCAGCATTTT
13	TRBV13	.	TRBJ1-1	CASSSTLGLEAFF	TGTGCCAGCAGCTCCACCTTGGGACTTGAAGCTTTCTTT
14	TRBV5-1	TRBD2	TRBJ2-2	CASSLAGGPGELFF	TGCGCCAGCAGCTTGGCGGGGGGGCCCGGGGAGCTGTTTTTT
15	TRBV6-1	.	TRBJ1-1	CASSERAGLRTEAFF	TGTGCCAGCAGTGAAAGGGCAGGGTTGAGAACTGAAGCTTTCTTT
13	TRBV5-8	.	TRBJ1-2	CASSFATSYGYTF	TGTGCCAGCAGCTTCGCAACTTCCTATGGCTACACCTTC
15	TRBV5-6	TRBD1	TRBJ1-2	CASSRTGAVRNGYTF	TGTGCCAGCAGCCGAACAGGGGCGGTTCGGAATGGCTACACCTTC
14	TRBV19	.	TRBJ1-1	CASGGQTSVTEAFF	TGTGCCAGTGGCGGACAGACGTCGGTCACTGAAGCTTTCTTT
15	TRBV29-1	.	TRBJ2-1	CSVEGGGLTYNEQFF	TGCAGCGTGGAGGGGGGGGGCCTCACCTACAATGAGCAGTTCTTC
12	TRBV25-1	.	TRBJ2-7	CASSEVDYEQYF	TGTGCCAGCAGTGAAGTAGACTACGAGCAGTACTTC
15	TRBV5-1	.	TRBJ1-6	CASRRDSSYNSPLHF	TGCGCCAGCAGGCGAGACAGCTCCTATAATTCACCCCTCCACTTT
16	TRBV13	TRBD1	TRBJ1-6	CASSGGTGDYNSPLHF	TGTGCCAGCAGCGGAGGGACAGGGGATTACAATTCACCCCTCCACTTT
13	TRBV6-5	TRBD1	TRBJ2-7	CASPGQGSYEQYF	TGTGCCAGCCCGGGACAGGGCTCCTACGAGCAGTACTTC
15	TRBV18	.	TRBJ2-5	CASSPEGGYQETQYF	TGTGCCAGCTCACCAGAGGGGGGGTATCAAGAGACCCAGTACTTC
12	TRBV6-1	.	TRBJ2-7	CASPPGLRKMDF	TGTGCCAGCCCCCCGGGACTTCGAAAAATGGACTTC
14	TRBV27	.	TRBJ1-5	CASSSPGSNQPQHF	TGTGCCAGCAGCTCCCCAGGGAGCAATCAGCCCCAGCATTTT
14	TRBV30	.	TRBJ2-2	CAWSVGGLSGELFF	TGTGCCTGGAGCGTGGGGGGATTAAGCGGGGAGCTGTTTTTT
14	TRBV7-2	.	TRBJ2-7	CASSLESGNYEQYF	TGTGCCAGCAGCTTAGAATCGGGGAACTACGAGCAGTACTTC
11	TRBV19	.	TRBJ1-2	CASGTGYGYTF	TGTGCCAGTGGTACGGGGTATGGCTACACCTTC
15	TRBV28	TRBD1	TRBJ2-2	CASSSGQGDTGELFF	TGTGCCAGCAGTTCGGGACAGGGCGACACCGGGGAGCTGTTTTTT
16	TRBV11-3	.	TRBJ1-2	CASSFGDFPLTYGYTF	TGTGCCAGCAGCTTCGGAGACTTCCCCTTAACTTATGGCTACACCTTC
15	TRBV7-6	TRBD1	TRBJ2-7	CASSFGTGGTNEQYF	TGTGCCAGCAGCTTTGGGACAGGGGGCACCAACGAGCAGTACTTC
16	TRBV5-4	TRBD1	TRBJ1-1	CASSLEPGQGWTEAFF	TGTGCCAGCAGCTTGGAGCCGGGACAGGGTTGGACTGAAGCTTTCTTT
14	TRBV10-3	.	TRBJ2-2	CAISERQVPGELFF	TGTGCCATCAGTGAACGACAGGTCCCCGGGGAGCTGTTTTTT
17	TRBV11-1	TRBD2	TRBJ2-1	CASSPRTSGSTYNEQFF	TGTGCCAGCAGCCCCCGGACTAGCGGTAGCACCTACAATGAGCAGTTCTTC
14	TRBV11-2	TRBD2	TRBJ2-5	CASSKVAGQETQYF	TGTGCCAGCAGTAAGGTAGCGGGACAAGAGACCCAGTACTTC
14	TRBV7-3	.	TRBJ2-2	CASSLRGNTGELFF	TGTGCCAGCAGCTTACGGGGTAACACCGGGGAGCTGTTTTTT
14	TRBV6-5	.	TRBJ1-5	CASSLTSRSQPQHF	TGTGCCAGCAGTCTCACCTCAAGGAGCCAGCCCCAGCATTTT
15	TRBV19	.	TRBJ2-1	CASTSGQAPSDEQFF	.
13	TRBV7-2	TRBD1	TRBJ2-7	CASRPTGGHEQYF	TGTGCCAGCAGACCGACAGGGGGTCACGAGCAGTACTTC
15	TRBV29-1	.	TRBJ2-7	CSVSTQVRALREQYF	TGCAGCGTCTCTACCCAAGTCAGGGCCCTACGAGAGCAGTACTTC
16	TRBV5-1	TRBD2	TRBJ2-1	CASSLAGGGPYNEQFF	TGCGCCAGCAGCTTGGCAGGCGGGGGACCTTACAATGAGCAGTTCTTC
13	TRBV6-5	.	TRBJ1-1	CASSYGGSTEAFF	TGTGCCAGCAGTTACGGAGGATCTACTGAAGCTTTCTTT
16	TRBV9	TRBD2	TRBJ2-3	CASSPPQAGGTDTQYF	TGTGCCAGCAGCCCTCCCCAAGCGGGGGGCACAGATACGCAGTATTTT
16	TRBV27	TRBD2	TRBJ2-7	CASSLWRGSGTYEQYF	TGTGCCAGCAGTTTATGGCGCGGGAGTGGCACCTACGAGCAGTACTTC
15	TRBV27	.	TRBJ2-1	CASSRLGGGSYEQFF	TGTGCCAGCAGCCGATTGGGGGGCGGGAGCTATGAGCAGTTCTTC
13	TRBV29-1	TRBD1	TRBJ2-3	CSVGSTGWNTQYF	TGCAGCGTTGGGTCGACAGGGTGGAATACGCAGTATTTT
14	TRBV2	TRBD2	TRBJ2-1	CASSGGALGDEQFF	TGTGCCAGCAGCGGGGGGGCTCTTGGGGATGAGCAGTTCTTC
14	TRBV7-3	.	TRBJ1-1	CASSYDSLNTEAFF	TGTGCCAGCAGCTACGACAGCCTGAACACTGAAGCTTTCTTT
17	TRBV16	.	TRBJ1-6	CASSQYMGRGVNSPLHF	TGTGCCAGCAGCCAATATATGGGGCGGGGTGTTAATTCACCCCTCCACTTT
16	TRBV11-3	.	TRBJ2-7	CASSLDGLQPLYEQYF	TGTGCCAGCAGCTTAGACGGACTTCAACCCCTATACGAGCAGTACTTC
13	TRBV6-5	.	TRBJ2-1	CASSTGTHNEQFF	TGTGCCAGCAGCACGGGAACACACAATGAGCAGTTCTTC
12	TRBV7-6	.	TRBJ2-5	CASSPQKETQYF	TGTGCCAGCAGCCCTCAGAAGGAGACCCAGTACTTC
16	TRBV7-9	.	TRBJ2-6	CASSLAAGSGANVLTF	TGTGCCAGCAGCTTAGCGGCAGGGTCCGGGGCCAACGTCCTGACTTTC
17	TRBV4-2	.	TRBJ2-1	CASSQDPGEPLYNEQFF	TGTGCCAGCAGCCAGGACCCGGGAGAGCCGCTCTACAATGAGCAGTTCTTC
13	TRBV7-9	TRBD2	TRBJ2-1	CASSPGTSNEQFF	TGTGCCAGCAGCCCCGGGACTAGTAATGAGCAGTTCTTC
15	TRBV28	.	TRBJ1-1	CASSPGKGVGTEAFF	TGTGCCAGCAGTCCCGGCAAGGGGGTGGGCACTGAAGCTTTCTTT
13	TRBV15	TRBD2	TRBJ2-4	CATSRGLVNIQYF	TGTGCCACCAGCAGGGGACTAGTAAACATTCAGTACTTC
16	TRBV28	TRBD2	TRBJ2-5	CASSPIAGATQETQYF	TGTGCCAGCAGTCCCATAGCGGGAGCGACGCAAGAGACCCAGTACTTC
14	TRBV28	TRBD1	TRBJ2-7	CASSTGGPLDEQYF	TGTGCCAGCAGCACAGGGGGCCCCTTGGACGAGCAGTACTTC
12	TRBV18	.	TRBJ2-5	CASSPQGETQYF	TGTGCCAGCTCACCACAGGGGGAGACCCAGTACTTC
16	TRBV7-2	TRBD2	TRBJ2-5	CASSSKLAGVQETQYF	TGTGCCAGCAGCTCTAAACTAGCGGGGGTCCAAGAGACCCAGTACTTC
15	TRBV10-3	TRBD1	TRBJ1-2	CAISESKGGADGYTF	TGTGCCATCAGTGAGTCGAAAGGGGGCGCAGACGGCTACACCTTC